This T cell receptor beta chain was sequenced for a study of blood T cell repertoires in COVID-19. Study details: Acute and convalescent COVID-19 samples came from the United States, Italy and Spain.

In the study's own analysis: Counts of nucleated cells, estimated from reference gene primer amplification, were obtained. TCRdb's table, derived via immunoSEQ multiplex PCR, lists solely in-frame clones and lacks some. That table furnishes V, J and clone size, whereas the DNA furnished D and trimming. This table holds fewer than 85,000 clones, approximately 78% found once. V shed 3 bases, J shed 6 bases, and the junction held 2 bases outside the gene matches. This CDR3 spans 13 amino acids. This TCR was sampled from a human donor in a cohort sampled during active COVID-19. Source material: peripheral blood. V and J are TRBV12-3 or TRBV12-4 and TRBJ2-7, with TRBD2 matching over 10 bases. The CDR3 DNA follows: TGTGCCAGCAGTTTTCGGACTAGCGGCGAGCAGTACTTC. It specifies CASSFRTSGEQYF.